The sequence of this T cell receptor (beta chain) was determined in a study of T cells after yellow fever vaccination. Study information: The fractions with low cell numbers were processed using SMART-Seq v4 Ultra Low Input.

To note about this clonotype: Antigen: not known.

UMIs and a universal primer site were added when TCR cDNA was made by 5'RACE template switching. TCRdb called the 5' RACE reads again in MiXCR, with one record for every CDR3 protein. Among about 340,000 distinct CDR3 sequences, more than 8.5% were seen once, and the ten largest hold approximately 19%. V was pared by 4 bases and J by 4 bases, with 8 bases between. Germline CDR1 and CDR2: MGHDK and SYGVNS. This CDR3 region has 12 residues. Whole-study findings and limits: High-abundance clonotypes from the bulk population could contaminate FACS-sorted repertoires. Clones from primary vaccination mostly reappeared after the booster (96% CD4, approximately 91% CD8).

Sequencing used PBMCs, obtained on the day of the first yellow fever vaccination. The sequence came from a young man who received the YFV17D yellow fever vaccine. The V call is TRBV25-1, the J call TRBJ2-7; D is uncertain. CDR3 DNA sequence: TGTGCCAGCAGTGCGAGTTTGTACGAGCAGTACTTC. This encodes CASSASLYEQYF.